These 20 T cell receptor beta chains share one sample of origin, sequenced in a study of cytomegalovirus exposure and HLA in healthy donors. The PCR made use of 60 Vbeta and 13 Jbeta primers. Using immunoSEQ multiplex PCR, the repertoire was profiled, and TCRdb retains in-frame clones only, with some absent. The sample holds about 130,000 clones, about 80% seen once. Sequenced sample: PBMCs. These receptors were obtained from a man younger than 40 in good health and CMV-seronegative.

The rearrangement links TRBV29-1 to TRBJ2-1; TRBD1 matches at 11 bases. V shed 4 bases, J shed 7 bases, and the junction held 9 bases outside the gene matches. The CDR3 has 15 amino acids. CDR1 is SQVTM and CDR2 is ANQGSEA in the germline V gene. CDR3 region: CSVVSRTGGRNEQFF. CDR3 DNA sequence: TGCAGCGTTGTTTCCCGGACAGGGGGCCGGAATGAGCAGTTCTTC.

J is TRBJ2-3 and V is TRBV30; possible D gene TRBD1, 5 bases. With 1 base removed from V and 2 bases from J, the gap between germline ends came to 10 bases. CDR3 size: 14 residues. Germline V gives CDR1 GTSNPN, CDR2 SVGIG (reference sequence). The chain's CDR3 is CAWSEDTYTDTQYF. The CDR3 region has the DNA TGTGCCTGGAGTGAGGACACCTACACAGATACGCAGTATTTT.

The chain employs TRBV19 and TRBJ2-1; D might be TRBD1 (6 bases). The CDR3 runs to 13 residues. Germline V gene sequence: CDR1 LNHDA, CDR2 SQIVND (reference sequence). V gave up 6 bases and J gave up 8 bases, with 14 bases separating them. The CDR3 loop is CASRRTARDEQFF. The CDR3 nucleotides read TGTGCCAGTAGGAGGACAGCCCGAGATGAGCAGTTCTTC.

The V call is TRBV6-5, the J call TRBJ1-2; 8 positions agree with TRBD1. The ends lost 5 bases at V and 9 bases at J; junction bases unmatched: 5. The CDR3 extends over 12 amino acids. Per germline, CDR1 MNHEY and CDR2 SVGAGI. The CDR3 DNA is TGTGCCAGCAGTGGACAGGGTTATAGCTACACCTTC. Protein sequence: CASSGQGYSYTF.

CDR3 nucleotide sequence: TGTGCCAGCACGCAGGTCCGAAGAGTAGAGACCTACAATGAGCAGTTCTTC. This codes for CASTQVRRVETYNEQFF. The gene calls are TRBV4-2 and TRBJ2-1; the D is unclear. The germline V gene has CDR1 LGHNA and CDR2 YNFKEQ. Trimming pared 7 bases from V and 2 bases from J, leaving 21 bases between. The CDR3 length is 17 residues.

The rearrangement links TRBV6-5 to TRBJ2-3; 10 nucleotides match TRBD1. CDR1 and CDR2 from the germline V gene are MNHEY and SVGAGI. The CDR3 loop spans 16 amino acids. V trimming: 4 bases; J trimming: 4 bases; junction bases outside the gene matches: 8. The CDR3 sequence: CASSSRGQGPPDTQYF. The CDR3 region has the DNA TGTGCCAGCAGTTCCAGGGGACAGGGGCCCCCAGATACGCAGTATTTT.

This clone was detected only a few times. CDR3 DNA sequence: TGTGCCAGCAGTGCCAGCAGACAGTCGGCTCCCAGGACTAATGAAAAACTGTTTTTT. It translates to CASSASRQSAPRTNEKLFF. The chain uses TRBV6-1 and TRBJ1-4, with D possibly matching TRBD1 (5 bases). The germline V gene encodes CDR1 MNHNS and CDR2 SASEGT. Trimming pared 4 bases from V and 2 bases from J, leaving 23 bases between. CDR3 length equals 19 residues.

The genes are TRBV2 and TRBJ2-7; 8 bases are shared with TRBD1. Germline lookup yields CDR1 SNHLY and CDR2 FYNNEI. This CDR3 region has 14 residues. The junction had 4 bases not matched to a gene; V was cut back by 6 bases and J by 0 bases. The CDR3 is CASRDRESSYEQYF. The CDR3 nucleotides are TGTGCCAGCAGGGACAGGGAGAGCTCCTACGAGCAGTACTTC. The full variable domain, rest sourced from reference TRBV2 and TRBJ2-7, is EPEVTQTPSHQVTQMGQEVILRCVPISNHLYFYWYRQILGQKVEFLVSFYNNEISEKSEIFDDQFSVERPDGSNFTLKIRSTKLEDSAMYFCASRDRESSYEQYFGPGTRLTVT.

This clone has only a few counts. V gene TRBV7-6 combines with J gene TRBJ1-1; D unresolved. The ends were cut back, 5 bases at V and 1 base at J, with 14 bases in the middle. The CDR3 covers 15 residues. Germline loops: CDR1 SGHVS, CDR2 FNYEAQ. CDR3 bases: TGTGCCAGCAGCCCTGGAGGGAGAGAGAACACTGAAGCTTTCTTT. Encoded protein: CASSPGGRENTEAFF.

The V and J genes are TRBV28 and TRBJ1-2; D not resolved. Germline CDR1 is MDHEN and CDR2 is SYDVKM. Trimming cost V 5 bases and J 0 bases, with 13 bases left between them. The CDR3 is made up of 15 amino acids. CDR3 residues: CASSPSEFSNYGYTF. CDR3 DNA sequence: TGTGCCAGCAGTCCGTCGGAGTTTTCTAACTATGGCTACACCTTC.

The chain couples TRBV21-1 to TRBJ2-3; TRBD1 is taken as the D call from the table, unchecked against the DNA. TRBV21-1 is noted as a pseudogene. There are 18 residues in the CDR3. The CDR3 DNA follows: TGTGCCAGCAGCAAAATACTCGGACAGGGAGAAAGCACAGATACGCAGTATTTT. Residues: CASSKILGQGESTDTQYF.

The sample holds one count of this clone. Other DNA sequences from this sample encode an identical CDR3 as well. This chain links TRBV18 with TRBJ2-7; D is uncertain. Trimming cost V 1 base and J 3 bases, with 7 bases left between them. CDR1 is KGHSH and CDR2 is LQKENI in the germline V gene. The CDR3 sequence is 13 residues long. The CDR3 loop reads CASSPQNSYEQYF. As DNA, the CDR3 is TGTGCCAGCTCACCACAAAACAGCTACGAGCAGTACTTC.

This clone was counted a few times. The chain uses TRBV29-1 and TRBJ2-5; 7 positions match TRBD1. The end of the DNA fits TRBJ2-7 better, so the J call may be wrong. Germline CDR1 SQVTM, CDR2 ANQGSEA. This CDR3 has 12 residues. The CDR3 region is CSVYRGSREQYF. CDR3 coding DNA: TGCAGCGTTTACAGGGGAAGCCGCGAGCAGTACTTC.

The chain uses TRBV10-3 and TRBJ2-6, with TRBD2 as a possible D gene (5 bases). The CDR3 is 15 residues long. Germline values: CDR1 ENHRY, CDR2 SYGVKD. The ends were cut back, 4 bases at V and 2 bases at J, with 9 bases in the middle. The CDR3 sequence: CAISARLTGANVLTF. The CDR3 DNA sequence: TGTGCCATCAGTGCGAGACTAACTGGGGCCAACGTCCTGACTTTC.

A word on this clone: The same CDR3 also results from other DNA sequences found in this sample. J is TRBJ1-1 and V is TRBV7-2, with 7 bases fitting TRBD1. Looked up from germline, CDR1 is SGHTA and CDR2 is FQGNSA. V trimming: 5 bases; J trimming: 2 bases; junction bases outside the gene matches: 5. The CDR3 is made up of 14 amino acids. For the CDR3, the DNA is TGTGCCAGCAGCCCTAGACAGGGTAACACTGAAGCTTTCTTT. Its protein is CASSPRQGNTEAFF.

J is TRBJ2-5 and V is TRBV6-1; D possibly corresponds to TRBD2 (6 bases). The CDR3 spans 14 residues. Germline V gives CDR1 MNHNS, CDR2 SASEGT. Deletions cut 4 bases from V and 5 bases from J, with 14 bases between. CDR3 sequence: CASSGGLYEETQYF. DNA of the CDR3: TGTGCCAGCAGTGGGGGACTGTACGAGGAGACCCAGTACTTC.

The rearrangement uses TRBV5-4 and TRBJ1-1, with D hard to call. Per the germline V gene, CDR1 is SGHNT and CDR2 is YYREEE (reference sequence). The length of the CDR3 is 14 residues. Trimming stripped 5 bases from V and 1 base from J, with 12 bases between. CDR3 amino acids: CASRLSEGNTEAFF. CDR3 DNA: TGTGCCAGCAGACTCTCAGAGGGGAACACTGAAGCTTTCTTT.

This sequence joins TRBV7-8 and TRBJ2-3; 8 nucleotides line up with TRBD1. CDR1 and CDR2 (germline): SGHVS, FQNEAQ. V dropped 5 bases and J dropped 0; count of bases not matched to a gene: 7. CDR3 length: 16 residues. CDR3 sequence reads: CASSPRGQTSTDTQYF. In nucleotides, the CDR3 is TGTGCCAGCAGCCCCAGGGGGCAGACTAGCACAGATACGCAGTATTTT.

The genes are TRBV28 and TRBJ1-4; possible D gene TRBD1, 5 bases. The CDR3 sequence is 17 residues long. V dropped 3 bases and J dropped 4 bases, with 18 bases sitting between them. Germline loops: CDR1 MDHEN, CDR2 SYDVKM. The CDR3 DNA reads as TGTGCCAGCAGTTTGAGGGGACGGGAGAGGTATAATGAAAAACTGTTTTTT. It translates to CASSLRGRERYNEKLFF.

The J gene is TRBJ2-5, the V gene TRBV7-6; D is unresolved. The end of the DNA is better explained by TRBJ2-7, so the J call may be wrong. The CDR3 totals 10 residues. Germline V gene sequence: CDR1 SGHVS, CDR2 FNYEAQ. Here the CDR3 DNA reads TGTGCCAGCAGCTTTTACGAGCAGTACTTC. Translating gives CASSFYEQYF.